This note documents a single T cell receptor (beta chain) sequence. How the authors handled the data: It was from reference gene primer amplification that nucleated cell counts were estimated. Generated by immunoSEQ multiplex PCR, the TCRdb table keeps only in-frame clones and is missing some. The DNA was the basis for D and trimming; V, J and clone size are from that table. This table has roughly 100,000 clones, approximately 76% appearing once. The data belong to a study of blood T cell repertoires in COVID-19. Whole-study context: The United States, Italy and Spain supplied acute and convalescent COVID-19 samples. T cells, B-cell-depleted T cells, or PBMCs supplied cDNA or gDNA.

This CDR3 is built from 16 residues. Germline lookup yields CDR1 GTSNPN and CDR2 SVGIG (reference sequence). V shed 5 bases, J shed 4 bases, and the junction held 11 bases outside the gene matches. Sequenced material: peripheral blood. This TCR was recovered from a woman aged 70-85 years with acute or convalescent COVID-19. The rearrangement joins TRBV30 to TRBJ1-1; 12 bases fit TRBD1. The CDR3 reads CAWGGGTGGMVTEAFF. The CDR3 nucleotides are TGTGCCTGGGGGGGAGGGACAGGGGGCATGGTCACTGAAGCTTTCTTT.